This T cell receptor beta chain derives from a study of metastatic and nonmetastatic thyroid tumors. Deletions cut 3 bases from V and 3 bases from J, with 15 bases between. The CDR3 loop spans 15 amino acids. The germline gives CDR1 SGHTS, CDR2 YDEGEE. This clone was recorded at least ten times. Every patient underwent thyroid surgery untreated. From the PCR reads, TCRdb re-called clones with MiXCR. The sample records 24,000 or so clones, roughly a fifth being singletons. V usage is TRBV5-8 and J usage is TRBJ1-1, with D unclear. Sequencing used blood. This receptor was obtained from a female donor with papillary thyroid cancer or a benign thyroid nodule (not recorded which). Some clones in this sample may be carry-over from other donors' samples. CDR3 nucleotide sequence: TGTGCCAGCAGCTCCTGGGTCCGCCGACACACTGAAGCTTTCTTT. Amino acid sequence: CASSSWVRRHTEAFF.